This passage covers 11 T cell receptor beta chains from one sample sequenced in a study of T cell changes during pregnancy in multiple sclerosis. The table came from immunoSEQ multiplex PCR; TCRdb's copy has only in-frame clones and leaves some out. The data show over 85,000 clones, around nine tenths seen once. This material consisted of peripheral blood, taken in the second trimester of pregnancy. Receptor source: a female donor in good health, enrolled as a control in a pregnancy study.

CDR3 residues: CAWRPGQGKYGYTF. The DNA of the CDR3 is TGTGCCTGGAGGCCGGGACAGGGGAAGTATGGCTACACCTTC. The J gene is TRBJ1-2, the V gene TRBV30; 10 bases are shared with TRBD1. The trim removed 3 bases at V and 5 bases at J, leaving 6 bases unmatched. Germline CDR1 and CDR2: GTSNPN and SVGIG (reference sequence). CDR3 length equals 14 residues.

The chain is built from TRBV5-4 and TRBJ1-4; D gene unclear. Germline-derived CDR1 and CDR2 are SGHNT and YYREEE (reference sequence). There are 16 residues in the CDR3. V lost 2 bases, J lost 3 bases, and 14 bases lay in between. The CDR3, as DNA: TGTGCCAGCAGCTTCGCGGCGGGCGCTTCTAATGAAAAACTGTTTTTT. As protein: CASSFAAGASNEKLFF.

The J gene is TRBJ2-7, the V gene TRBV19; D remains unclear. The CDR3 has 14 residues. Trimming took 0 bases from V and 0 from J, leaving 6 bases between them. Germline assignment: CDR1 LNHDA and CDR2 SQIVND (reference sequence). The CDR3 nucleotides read TGTGCCAGTAGTATAGATCTCTCCTCCTACGAGCAGTACTTC. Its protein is CASSIDLSSYEQYF.

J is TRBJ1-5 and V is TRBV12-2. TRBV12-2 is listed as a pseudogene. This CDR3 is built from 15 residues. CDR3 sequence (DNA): TGTGCAAGTCGTCGTTCTAGTGTCAGCAATCAGCCCCAGCATTTT. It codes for CASRRSSVSNQPQHF.

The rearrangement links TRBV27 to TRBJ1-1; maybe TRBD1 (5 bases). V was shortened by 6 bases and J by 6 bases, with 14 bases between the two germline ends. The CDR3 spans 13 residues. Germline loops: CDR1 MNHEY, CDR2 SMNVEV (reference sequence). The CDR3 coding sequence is TGTGCCAGCAGGCTCGGGGGAGGGTCTGAAGCTTTCTTT. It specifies CASRLGGGSEAFF.

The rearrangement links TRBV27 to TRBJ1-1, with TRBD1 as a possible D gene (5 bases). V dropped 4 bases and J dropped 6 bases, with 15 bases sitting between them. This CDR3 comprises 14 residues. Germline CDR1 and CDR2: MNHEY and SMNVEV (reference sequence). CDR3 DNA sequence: TGTGCCAGCAGTTACACGGGGGTCGCCGCTGAAGCTTTCTTT. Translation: CASSYTGVAAEAFF.

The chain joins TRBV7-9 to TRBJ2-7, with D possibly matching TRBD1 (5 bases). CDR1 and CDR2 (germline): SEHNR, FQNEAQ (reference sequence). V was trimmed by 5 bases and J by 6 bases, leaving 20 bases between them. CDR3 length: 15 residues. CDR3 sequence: CASSPSLGRAPEQYF. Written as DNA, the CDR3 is TGTGCCAGCAGCCCGAGCCTCGGCAGGGCCCCCGAGCAGTACTTC.

The CDR3 region is CAVQVPSGNTIYF. CDR3 coding DNA: TGTGCCGTCCAGGTACCATCCGGAAACACCATATATTTT. The rearrangement joins TRBV6-5 to TRBJ1-3; D gene unclear. V lost 11 bases and J 4 bases, leaving 15 bases between the germline ends. The CDR3 totals 13 residues. CDR1 and CDR2 from the germline V gene are MNHEY and SVGAGI.

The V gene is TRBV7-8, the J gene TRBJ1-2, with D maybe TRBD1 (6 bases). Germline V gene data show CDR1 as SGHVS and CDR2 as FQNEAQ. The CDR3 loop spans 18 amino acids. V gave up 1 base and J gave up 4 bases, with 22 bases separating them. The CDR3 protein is CASSLVGILDRSFYGYTF. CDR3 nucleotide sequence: TGTGCCAGCAGCTTAGTGGGGATTTTAGACAGGTCCTTCTATGGCTACACCTTC.

As DNA, the CDR3 is TGCGCCAGCAGCCAAGAACCACTACGCAATAATTCACCCCTCCACTTT. Its protein product is CASSQEPLRNNSPLHF. The V and J genes are TRBV4-3 and TRBJ1-6; no clear D. Trimming pared 0 bases from V and 5 bases from J, leaving 11 bases between. CDR3 length: 16 amino acids. Germline V lookup: CDR1 LGHNA, CDR2 YSLEER.

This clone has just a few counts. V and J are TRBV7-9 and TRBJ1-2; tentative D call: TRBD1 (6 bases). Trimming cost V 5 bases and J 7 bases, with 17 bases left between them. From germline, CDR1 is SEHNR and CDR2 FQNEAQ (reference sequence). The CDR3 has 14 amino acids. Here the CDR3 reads CASSPQGSNRGYTF. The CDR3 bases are TGTGCCAGCAGCCCACAGGGATCGAACCGTGGCTACACCTTC.